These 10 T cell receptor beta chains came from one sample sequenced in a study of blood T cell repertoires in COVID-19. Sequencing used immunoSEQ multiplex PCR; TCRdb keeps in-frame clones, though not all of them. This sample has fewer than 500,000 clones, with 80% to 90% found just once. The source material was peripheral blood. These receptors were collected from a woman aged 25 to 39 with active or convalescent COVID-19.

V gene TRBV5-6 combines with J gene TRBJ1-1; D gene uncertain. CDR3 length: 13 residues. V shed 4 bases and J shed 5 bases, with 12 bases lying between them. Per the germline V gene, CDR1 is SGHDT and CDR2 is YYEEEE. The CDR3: CASSRTVDTEAFF. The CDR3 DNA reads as TGTGCCAGCAGCCGTACAGTGGATACTGAAGCTTTCTTT.

The CDR3 region is CASSQPGELFYGYTF. CDR3 DNA sequence: TGTGCCAGCAGCCAGCCCGGGGAACTTTTCTATGGCTACACCTTC. This sequence joins TRBV11-2 and TRBJ1-2; no clear D gene. Germline assignment: CDR1 SGHAT and CDR2 FQNNGV. Trimming cost V 5 bases and J 4 bases, with 17 bases left between them. The CDR3 contains 15 residues.

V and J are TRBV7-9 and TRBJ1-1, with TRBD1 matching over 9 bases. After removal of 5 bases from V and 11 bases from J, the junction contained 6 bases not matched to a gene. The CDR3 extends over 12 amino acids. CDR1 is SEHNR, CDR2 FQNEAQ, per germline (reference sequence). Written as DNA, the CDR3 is TGTGCCAGCAGCGCGGGGACAGGGACGGCTTTCTTT. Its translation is CASSAGTGTAFF. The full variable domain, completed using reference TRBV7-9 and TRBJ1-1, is DTGVSQNPRHKITKRGQNVTFRCDPISEHNRLYWYRQTLGQGPEFLTYFQNEAQLEKSRLLSDRFSAERPKGSFSTLEIQRTEQGDSAMYLCASSAGTGTAFFGQGTRLTVV.

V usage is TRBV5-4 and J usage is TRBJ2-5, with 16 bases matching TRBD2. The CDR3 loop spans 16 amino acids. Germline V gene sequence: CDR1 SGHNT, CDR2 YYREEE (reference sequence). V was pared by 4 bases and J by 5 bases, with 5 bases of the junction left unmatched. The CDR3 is CASSTGLAGGYETQYF. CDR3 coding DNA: TGTGCCAGCAGCACGGGACTAGCGGGGGGGTACGAGACCCAGTACTTC.

The CDR3 protein is CASSLPQAGSPLHF. The CDR3 nucleotides read TGTGCCAGCAGCTTACCCCAAGCGGGTTCACCCCTCCACTTT. V and J are TRBV7-8 and TRBJ1-6; no clear D gene. The CDR3 loop spans 14 amino acids. Germline V CDR1 and CDR2: SGHVS, FQNEAQ. V lost 2 bases to trimming and J lost 9 bases, with 11 bases between them.

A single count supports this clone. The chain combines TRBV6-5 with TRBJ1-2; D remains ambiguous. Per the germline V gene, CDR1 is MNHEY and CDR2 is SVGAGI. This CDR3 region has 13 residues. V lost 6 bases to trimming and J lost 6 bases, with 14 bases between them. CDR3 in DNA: TGTGCCAGCAGGGTAGACATGCCGAATGGCTACACCTTC. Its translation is CASRVDMPNGYTF.

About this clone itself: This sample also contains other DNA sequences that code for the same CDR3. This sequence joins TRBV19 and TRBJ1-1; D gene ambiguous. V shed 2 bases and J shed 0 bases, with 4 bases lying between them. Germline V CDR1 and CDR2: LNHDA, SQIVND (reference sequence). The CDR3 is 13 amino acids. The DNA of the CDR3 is TGTGCCAGTAGTATAAGCCTGAACACTGAAGCTTTCTTT. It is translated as CASSISLNTEAFF.

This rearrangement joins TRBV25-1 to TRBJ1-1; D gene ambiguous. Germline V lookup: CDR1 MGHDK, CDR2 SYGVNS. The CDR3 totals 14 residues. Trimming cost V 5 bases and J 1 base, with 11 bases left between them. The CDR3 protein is CASSPIMWNTEAFF. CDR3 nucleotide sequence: TGTGCCAGCAGTCCTATTATGTGGAACACTGAAGCTTTCTTT.

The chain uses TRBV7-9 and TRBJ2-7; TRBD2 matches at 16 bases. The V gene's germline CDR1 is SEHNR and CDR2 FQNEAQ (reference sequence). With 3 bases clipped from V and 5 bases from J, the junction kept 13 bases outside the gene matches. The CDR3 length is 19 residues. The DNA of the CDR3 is TGTGCCAGCAGCTTTTCCCCGGCCGGGACTAGCGGGAGGGTCAACGAGCAGTACTTC. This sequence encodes CASSFSPAGTSGRVNEQYF.

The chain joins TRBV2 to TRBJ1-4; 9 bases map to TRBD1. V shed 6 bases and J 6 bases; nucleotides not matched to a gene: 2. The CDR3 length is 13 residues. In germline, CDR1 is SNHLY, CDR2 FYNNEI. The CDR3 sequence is CASRGTGYEKLFF. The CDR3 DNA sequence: TGTGCCAGCAGGGGGACAGGGTATGAAAAACTGTTTTTT.